The 23 T cell receptor beta chains below come from one sample, sequenced in a study of blood T cells in healthy people across ages. The use of a sample-barcoded 5' primer and a J-beta primer mix characterized a second PCR of 7 to 11 cycles. A single record per CDR3 protein comes from TCRdb applying MiXCR to the 5' RACE reads. The repertoire has some 560,000 distinct CDR3 sequences, roughly a quarter of them found once; the top ten carry about 3.9%. These data were also reused for a study on T cells of mothers and their children.

The specimen sequenced was blood. The receptors stem from a boy under 10 years old in good health.

Ten or more counts support this clonotype. The chain employs TRBV18 and TRBJ2-7, with D perhaps TRBD2 (6 bases). V lost 2 bases and J lost 5, with 7 bases in between. The CDR3 sequence is 12 residues long. Germline V gene lookup returns CDR1 KGHSH and CDR2 LQKENI. CDR3 in DNA: TGTGCCAGCTCACCAGGGAGGAACGAGCAGTACTTC. Residues: CASSPGRNEQYF. Full variable domain (remainder filled in from reference TRBV18 and TRBJ2-7): NAGVMQNPRHLVRRRGQEARLRCSPMKGHSHVYWYRQLPEEGLKFMVYLQKENIIDESGMPKERFSAEFPKEGPSILRIQQVVRGDSAAYFCASSPGRNEQYFGPGTRLTVT.

This chain joins TRBV29-1 and TRBJ1-2; no definite D call. V was pared by 4 bases and J by 6 bases, with 9 bases between. Germline CDR1 reads SQVTM; CDR2 reads ANQGSEA. The CDR3 loop spans 11 amino acids. Here the CDR3 reads CSVGSTDGYTF. In DNA, the CDR3 is TGCAGCGTTGGTAGCACTGATGGCTACACCTTC.

This clonotype was found a few times. This chain connects TRBV12-3 or TRBV12-4 to TRBJ1-1; the match to TRBD1 covers 9 bases. V shed 9 bases, J shed 7 bases, and the junction held 6 bases outside the gene matches. The CDR3 totals 12 residues. Written as DNA, the CDR3 is TGTGCCAGTTGTGCGGACAGGGGTGAAGCTTTCTTT. The encoded protein is CASCADRGEAFF.

Here the CDR3 reads CASSPTGPREQYF. The CDR3 region has the DNA TGTGCCAGCAGCCCGACAGGGCCTAGGGAGCAGTACTTC. The J gene is TRBJ2-7, the V gene TRBV3-1; 7 bases map to TRBD1. Unmatched junction bases numbered 7, after V lost 4 bases and J lost 7 bases. This CDR3 is 13 amino acids long. CDR1 is LGHDT and CDR2 is YNNKEL in the germline V gene (reference sequence).

The rearrangement joins TRBV29-1 to TRBJ2-5; a weak D match, TRBD1 (7 bases). Trimming pared 3 bases from V and 5 bases from J, leaving 19 bases between. Germline V CDR1 and CDR2: SQVTM, ANQGSEA. This CDR3 comprises 15 residues. For the CDR3, the DNA is TGCAGCGTTGAGAGGGCAGGGGGGTACGATGAGACCCAGTACTTC. Amino acid sequence: CSVERAGGYDETQYF.

J is TRBJ2-1 and V is TRBV6-2 or TRBV6-3; a weak D match, TRBD1 (6 bases). The CDR3 is 15 amino acids. Germline CDR1 and CDR2: MNHEY and SVGEGT. Trimming pared 4 bases from V and 3 bases from J, leaving 13 bases between. The CDR3, as DNA: TGTGCCAGCAGTTTATTAGGACAGATCTACAATGAGCAGTTCTTC. This translates into CASSLLGQIYNEQFF.

In its sample, this clonotype was seen many times. The J gene is TRBJ2-5, the V gene TRBV9; D not certain. V dropped 0 bases and J dropped 7 bases, with 10 bases sitting between them. This CDR3 has 13 residues. Germline CDR1 and CDR2: SGDLS and YYNGEE. Here the CDR3 reads CASSVEVLGTQYF. Here the CDR3 DNA reads TGTGCCAGCAGCGTAGAGGTCTTAGGGACCCAGTACTTC.

The V gene is TRBV6-7, the J gene TRBJ2-3; 7 nucleotides agree with TRBD2. TRBV6-7 is an ORF, and what it does is uncertain. This CDR3 region has 15 residues. The junction had 7 bases not matched to a gene; V was cut back by 7 bases and J by 0 bases. CDR3 coding DNA: TGTGCCAGCACCACGGGAGGAAAAAGCACAGATACGCAGTATTTT. It yields the protein CASTTGGKSTDTQYF.

The chain recombines TRBV29-1 with TRBJ2-2; maybe TRBD2 (6 bases). This CDR3 has 16 amino acids. With 7 bases removed from V and 3 bases from J, the gap between germline ends came to 21 bases. Germline lookup yields CDR1 SQVTM and CDR2 ANQGSEA. CDR3 in amino acids: CSAEGLGGPDTGELFF. In nucleotides, the CDR3 is TGCAGCGCCGAGGGCCTCGGAGGGCCGGACACCGGGGAGCTGTTTTTT.

The chain combines TRBV6-6 with TRBJ2-2, with D hard to call. Germline V gene lookup returns CDR1 MNHNY and CDR2 SVGAGI (reference sequence). There are 14 residues in the CDR3. Trimming pared 8 bases from V and 5 bases from J, leaving 15 bases between. The CDR3 is CASGDGVDTGELFF. In DNA form, the CDR3 reads TGTGCCAGCGGGGATGGGGTTGATACCGGGGAGCTGTTTTTT.

In this sample, this clonotype turned up a few times. The V gene is TRBV4-3, the J gene TRBJ1-5, with D uncertain. The CDR3 is made up of 15 amino acids. CDR1 and CDR2 (germline): LGHNA, YSLEER. V was pared by 1 base and J by 7 bases, with 14 bases between. Here the CDR3 DNA reads TGCGCCAGCAGCCAAGGATACGGGAGGCGGCAGCCCCAGCATTTT. Translating it yields CASSQGYGRRQPQHF.

The chain combines TRBV10-3 with TRBJ2-7; TRBD2 aligns across 10 bases. CDR1 ENHRY and CDR2 SYGVKD come from the germline V gene. The V segment lost 2 bases and the J segment 2 bases; nucleotides outside the gene matches: 3. The CDR3 spans 15 residues. CDR3 region: CAISETSGNTYEQYF. CDR3 coding DNA: TGTGCCATCAGTGAGACTAGCGGGAACACCTACGAGCAGTACTTC.

This clonotype was seen more than once but under ten times. As DNA, the CDR3 is TGCAGTGCCGACCCCCCTAGCGAGTGGCAAGAGACCCAGTACTTC. Encoded protein: CSADPPSEWQETQYF. The V and J genes are TRBV20-1 and TRBJ2-5; tentatively, D is TRBD2 (6 bases). The V end was cut by 6 bases, the J end by 2 bases, with 19 bases between. The CDR3 sequence is 15 residues long. In germline, CDR1 is DFQATT, CDR2 SNEGSKA (reference sequence).

The J gene is TRBJ2-3, the V gene TRBV20-1; D possibly corresponds to TRBD2 (5 bases). The CDR3 consists of 15 residues. Trimming left V 3 bases short and J 1 base short, with 14 bases between. Germline V gene lookup returns CDR1 DFQATT and CDR2 SNEGSKA (reference sequence). CDR3 DNA: TGCAGTGCTAGTTGGCTAGCTGGAGGCACAGATACGCAGTATTTT. Residues: CSASWLAGGTDTQYF.

This clonotype was seen a few times. V is TRBV11-2 and J is TRBJ1-1; 11 nucleotides match TRBD1. V shed 5 bases, J shed 4 bases, and the junction held 6 bases outside the gene matches. The CDR3 totals 15 residues. Germline lookup yields CDR1 SGHAT and CDR2 FQNNGV. CDR3 in DNA: TGTGCCAGCAGCACGATCGGGACAGGGGGCACTGAAGCTTTCTTT. Protein product: CASSTIGTGGTEAFF.

The chain joins TRBV5-6 to TRBJ1-1; D ambiguous. The CDR3 runs to 15 residues. Germline-derived CDR1 and CDR2 are SGHDT and YYEEEE. The ends were cut back, 0 bases at V and 6 bases at J, with 15 bases in the middle. The CDR3 sequence is CASSLGVGLLSEAFF. CDR3 bases: TGTGCCAGCAGCTTGGGGGTTGGACTCCTTTCTGAAGCTTTCTTT.

V is TRBV5-6 and J is TRBJ2-7, with 11 bases matching TRBD2. The tail of the sequence fits TRBJ2-5 better, so the J call may be wrong. This CDR3 region has 17 residues. The germline gives CDR1 SGHDT, CDR2 YYEEEE. Here the CDR3 DNA reads TGTGCCAGCAGCTTGGGAGGACTAGCGGGCGGTGGAGAGACCCAGTACTTC. Protein product: CASSLGGLAGGGETQYF.

The J gene is TRBJ2-5, the V gene TRBV6-1; no clear D gene. The J call may be faulty, since TRBJ2-1 better matches the DNA end. CDR1 and CDR2 (germline): MNHNS, SASEGT. CDR3 length: 9 amino acids. The CDR3 DNA reads TGTGCCAGCAGTGTCGAGCAGTTCTTC. Residues: CASSVEQFF.

There are a few counts of this clonotype. V is TRBV19 and J is TRBJ1-5, with no clear D. Trimming stripped 0 bases from V and 6 bases from J, with 12 bases between. CDR3 length: 15 residues. Looked up from germline, CDR1 is LNHDA and CDR2 is SQIVND (reference sequence). This chain's CDR3 is CASSIDSSSSQPQHF. In nucleotides, the CDR3 is TGTGCCAGTAGTATAGATTCCTCCTCGTCTCAGCCCCAGCATTTT.

This chain connects TRBV12-3 or TRBV12-4 to TRBJ2-7; D is uncertain. The DNA end is more similar to TRBJ2-1, so the J call may be wrong. This CDR3 is 10 amino acids long. In DNA, the CDR3 is TGTGCCAGCAGGTTGGGGGAGCAGTTCTTC. Its protein is CASRLGEQFF.

V is TRBV29-1 and J is TRBJ2-3; 10 nucleotides agree with TRBD1. The trim removed 6 bases at V and 0 bases at J, leaving 15 bases unmatched. Germline CDR1 and CDR2: SQVTM and ANQGSEA. This CDR3 is built from 18 residues. CDR3 sequence reads: CSVTGTGDPGVSTDTQYF. CDR3 nucleotides: TGCAGCGTGACCGGGACAGGGGATCCGGGGGTTAGCACAGATACGCAGTATTTT.

The gene calls are TRBV7-2 and TRBJ2-5, with no clear D. Germline V CDR1 and CDR2: SGHTA, FQGNSA. V shed 7 bases and J shed 9 bases, with 12 bases lying between them. This CDR3 contains 11 residues. CDR3 region: CASTSSMPQYF. The DNA for the CDR3 is TGTGCCAGCACCAGTTCTATGCCCCAGTACTTC.

The chain has TRBV7-9 and TRBJ2-5; 9 bases are shared with TRBD1. J was trimmed by 0 bases and V by 5 bases; bases with no gene match: 4. Per the germline V gene, CDR1 is SEHNR and CDR2 is FQNEAQ (reference sequence). This CDR3 has 15 amino acids. The CDR3 here is CASSPRDRDQETQYF. The CDR3 DNA reads TGTGCCAGCAGCCCCCGGGACAGGGACCAAGAGACCCAGTACTTC.